The clone carrying this T cell receptor beta chain was detected a few times. Its antigen is unknown. MiXCR was run by TCRdb on the 5' RACE reads, yielding one entry per CDR3 protein. The sample lists some 1,700,000 distinct CDR3 sequences; around 33% were seen once. The sample belongs to a study of identical twins. Study-wide results and caveats: Invariant populations such as MAIT and iNKT cells could partly muddle zero-insertion analyses. Carriage of fewer insertions was seen in abundant cord blood beta clonotypes, whereas memory repertoires showed none.

CDR3 size: 12 residues. Germline V gene data show CDR1 as SQVTM and CDR2 as ANQGSEA. Between the trimmed V and J ends, which lost 2 bases and 2 bases, there was a span of 6 bases. This TCR was sampled from a newborn girl in good health. The sample consisted of cord blood. The chain joins TRBV29-1 to TRBJ2-5; no definite D call. CDR3 DNA sequence: TGCAGCGTTGAACAGCGACAAGAGACCCAGTACTTC. It encodes CSVEQRQETQYF.